These T cell receptor beta chains were read from a single sample in a study of CD8 T cells in ankylosing spondylitis. TCRdb re-derived calls from the 5' RACE reads in MiXCR, one entry per CDR3 protein. The sample contains 200,000 to 250,000 distinct CDR3 sequences, approximately 16% of which appear only once. The sequencing sample was made of blood, either unsorted or a sorted T cell fraction (not recorded which). Receptor source: a male donor with ankylosing spondylitis. The CDR3 runs from the conserved cysteine through the conserved F or W. Each record gives: J gene, D gene, clone size, V gene, CDR3 protein, CDR3 DNA. D genes are given only for firm matches. Some rows mark clone size as missing; the rest say once, few, many or name a class of expanded clone.

TRBJ2-7	TRBD1	NA	TRBV4-1	CASSQDTGGPYEQYF	TGCGCCAGCAGCCAAGACACAGGGGGCCCCTACGAGCAGTACTTC
TRBJ2-2	TRBD1	many	TRBV20-1	CSARDGTGNTGELFF	TGCAGTGCTAGAGATGGGACAGGGAACACCGGGGAGCTGTTTTTT
TRBJ2-7	NA	NA	TRBV13	CASSAGDNSYEQYF	TGTGCCAGCAGCGCGGGGGACAATTCCTACGAGCAGTACTTC
TRBJ2-7	TRBD2	few	TRBV29-1	CSVGLAGVYEQYF	TGCAGCGTTGGACTAGCGGGAGTTTACGAGCAGTACTTC
TRBJ1-2	NA	NA	TRBV6-2/TRBV6-3	CASSYATGATF	TGTGCCAGCAGTTACGCCACCGGGGCCACCTTC
TRBJ2-2	NA	NA	TRBV28	CASSAPGDSNTGELFF	TGTGCCAGCAGTGCCCCTGGCGATTCGAACACCGGGGAGCTGTTTTTT
TRBJ2-3	NA	many	TRBV21-1	CASSKRADTDTQYF	TGTGCCAGCAGCAAACGTGCTGACACAGATACGCAGTATTTT
TRBJ2-2	TRBD2	few	TRBV5-1	CASSSEMTSGRFGELFF	TGCGCCAGCAGCTCGGAGATGACTAGCGGGAGGTTCGGGGAGCTGTTTTTT
TRBJ2-3	NA	NA	TRBV24-1	CATSEFDTNTDTQYF	TGTGCCACCAGTGAGTTTGACACAAACACAGATACGCAGTATTTT
TRBJ2-7	NA	NA	TRBV7-6	CASSPGGVDEQYF	TGTGCCAGCAGCCCAGGTGGGGTCGACGAGCAGTACTTC
TRBJ2-7	NA	many	TRBV4-1	CASSQVFPSAYEQYF	TGCGCCAGCAGCCAAGTATTCCCCTCCGCCTACGAGCAGTACTTC
TRBJ2-1	TRBD2	NA	TRBV10-2	CASRGGGADEQFF	TGCGCCAGCAGGGGCGGGGGGGCCGATGAGCAGTTCTTC
TRBJ1-1	NA	few	TRBV4-1	CASSQDGGLAFF	TGCGCCAGCAGCCAAGATGGGGGTTTAGCTTTCTTT
TRBJ1-1	NA	NA	TRBV6-5	CASSYGYQSPEAFF	TGTGCCAGCAGTTACGGATACCAAAGTCCCGAAGCTTTCTTT
TRBJ1-2	NA	few	TRBV7-9	CASSLVGQTYYGYTF	TGTGCCAGCAGCTTAGTCGGACAGACTTACTATGGCTACACCTTC
TRBJ2-5	NA	NA	TRBV12-3/TRBV12-4	CAIRLGEETQYF	TGTGCCATCCGACTAGGGGAGGAGACCCAGTACTTC
TRBJ2-1	NA	few	TRBV3-1	CASSQLPLDMGSYNEQFF	TGTGCCAGCAGCCAACTTCCCCTGGACATGGGCTCCTACAATGAGCAGTTCTTC
TRBJ1-5	NA	few	TRBV20-1	CSASVVVRDGDSNQPQHF	TGCAGTGCTAGTGTAGTGGTCCGGGATGGAGATAGCAATCAGCCCCAGCATTTT
TRBJ2-7	NA	few	TRBV20-1	CSARTIYTASLGDEQYF	TGCAGTGCTAGGACAATTTACACGGCCAGCTTGGGGGACGAGCAGTACTTC
TRBJ2-5	NA	NA	TRBV28	CASSLLGGHQETQYF	TGTGCCAGCAGTTTATTGGGGGGTCACCAAGAGACCCAGTACTTC
TRBJ2-3	TRBD2	few	TRBV5-4	CASSPRLAESTDTQYF	TGTGCCAGCAGCCCCCGACTAGCGGAGAGCACAGATACGCAGTATTTT
TRBJ2-5	TRBD2	NA	TRBV12-3/TRBV12-4	CASSLAGLKDDETQYF	TGTGCCAGCAGTTTAGCGGGACTAAAGGACGATGAGACCCAGTACTTC
TRBJ2-1	NA	NA	TRBV13	CASSHQGNEQFF	TGTGCCAGCAGCCATCAGGGGAATGAGCAGTTCTTC
TRBJ1-2	NA	NA	TRBV12-3/TRBV12-4	CASSLGIEGHGYTF	TGTGCCAGCAGTTTAGGGATAGAAGGGCATGGCTACACCTTC
TRBJ1-1	TRBD1	many	TRBV24-1	CATSDSKQGSSVQAFF	TGTGCCACCAGTGATTCCAAACAGGGGTCTTCGGTACAAGCTTTCTTT
TRBJ1-2	NA	NA	TRBV19	CASSTIQNLYGYTF	TGTGCCAGTAGTACTATTCAGAACCTCTATGGCTACACCTTC
TRBJ1-3	NA	few	TRBV5-8	CASSLGRVSGNTIYF	TGTGCCAGCAGCTTGGGCAGGGTCTCTGGAAACACCATATATTTT
TRBJ2-7	NA	few	TRBV7-8	CASSLGGGISRHEQYF	TGTGCCAGCAGCTTAGGAGGGGGGATCAGCCGCCACGAGCAGTACTTC
TRBJ1-2	NA	many	TRBV29-1	CSAPGTNYGYTF	TGCAGCGCTCCCGGGACGAACTATGGCTACACCTTC
TRBJ2-1	TRBD2	NA	TRBV7-9	CASSPQLAGGLNEQFF	TGTGCCAGCAGCCCCCAACTAGCGGGGGGGCTCAATGAGCAGTTCTTC
TRBJ1-1	NA	few	TRBV9	CASSGDSPEAFF	TGTGCCAGCAGCGGCGACAGCCCTGAAGCTTTCTTT
TRBJ1-5	NA	NA	TRBV12-3/TRBV12-4	CASSLEDQPQHF	TGTGCCAGCAGTTTAGAGGATCAGCCCCAGCATTTT
TRBJ2-1	TRBD2	once	TRBV3-1	CASSQARGSSYNEQFF	TGTGCCAGCAGCCAAGCGCGGGGGAGCTCCTACAATGAGCAGTTCTTC
TRBJ2-1	NA	few	TRBV11-3	CASSSPHDTSYNEQFF	TGTGCCAGCAGCTCCCCCCACGATACCAGCTACAATGAGCAGTTCTTC
TRBJ2-1	TRBD2	NA	TRBV19	CASSPIADITSGTSPNNEQFF	TGTGCCAGTAGTCCGATAGCAGACATCACATCCGGGACTAGCCCTAACAATGAGCAGTTCTTC
TRBJ1-2	NA	NA	TRBV7-2	CASSLGGDHYGYTF	TGTGCCAGCAGCTTAGGCGGGGACCACTATGGCTACACCTTC
TRBJ2-1	NA	few	TRBV7-3	CASSLTADNEQFF	TGTGCCAGCAGCTTAACAGCGGACAATGAGCAGTTCTTC
TRBJ2-5	NA	NA	TRBV5-6	CASSTLQGLETQYF	TGTGCCAGCAGCACTCTCCAAGGGTTGGAGACCCAGTACTTC
TRBJ2-7	TRBD2	many	TRBV12-3/TRBV12-4	CASSSTSGGNLLEQYF	TGTGCCAGCAGTTCCACTAGCGGGGGGAACCTCCTCGAGCAGTACTTC
TRBJ2-7	NA	few	TRBV29-1	CSAVAGPSYEQYF	TGCAGCGCTGTAGCCGGGCCGAGCTACGAGCAGTACTTC
TRBJ2-3	NA	few	TRBV6-2/TRBV6-3	CASSYSPSGGGTYTQYF	TGTGCCAGCAGTTACTCCCCCTCAGGCGGGGGCACATATACGCAGTATTTT
TRBJ2-7	TRBD2	NA	TRBV20-1	CSARELAGGSEQYF	TGCAGTGCTAGGGAACTAGCGGGAGGATCCGAGCAGTACTTC
TRBJ1-2	NA	few	TRBV4-1	CASSFSRDIDGYTF	TGCGCCAGCAGCTTCTCCAGGGACATCGATGGCTACACCTTC
TRBJ1-2	TRBD1	few	TRBV9	CASSPGTEDGYGYTF	TGTGCCAGCAGCCCAGGGACAGAAGACGGCTATGGCTACACCTTC
TRBJ1-1	TRBD1	NA	TRBV3-1	CASSQAIQGALGTEAFF	TGTGCCAGCAGCCAGGCTATACAGGGGGCCTTGGGCACTGAAGCTTTCTTT
TRBJ2-1	TRBD2	once	TRBV4-1	CASSPGTSGGNNEQFF	TGCGCCAGCAGCCCGGGCACTAGCGGGGGAAACAATGAGCAGTTCTTC
TRBJ1-5	NA	NA	TRBV27	CASSSGSSDWEPQHF	TGTGCCAGCAGTTCCGGCAGCAGCGACTGGGAGCCCCAGCATTTT
TRBJ1-1	NA	few	TRBV19	CASSNPGMNTEAFF	TGTGCCAGTAGTAATCCAGGGATGAACACTGAAGCTTTCTTT
TRBJ2-7	NA	NA	TRBV5-1	CASSLDSRGYEQYF	TGCGCCAGCAGCTTGGACTCCCGGGGCTACGAGCAGTACTTC
TRBJ2-2	TRBD1	NA	TRBV29-1	CSVGTGVNAGELFF	TGCAGCGTTGGGACAGGGGTTAATGCCGGGGAGCTGTTTTTT
TRBJ2-3	NA	few	TRBV20-1	CSASVPTDTQYF	TGCAGTGCTAGTGTTCCGACAGATACGCAGTATTTT